One sample yielded the 30 T cell receptor beta chains listed below, sequenced in a study of technical replicates of blood from a few donors. Generated by immunoSEQ multiplex PCR, the TCRdb table keeps only in-frame clones and is missing some. Seen here are about 76,000 clones, 90% to 95% observed once, and the top ten hold about 0.38%. Sequencing was done on a sample of T cells isolated from PBMCs. The receptors stem from a human donor in good health.

V gene TRBV28 combines with J gene TRBJ2-1; D is undetermined. Germline values: CDR1 MDHEN, CDR2 SYDVKM. V shed 8 bases and J shed 4 bases, with 18 bases lying between them. The CDR3 loop spans 15 amino acids. The CDR3 nucleotides are TGTGCCAGCGGTGCCGGTCTGAAACTATACAATGAGCAGTTCTTC. Residues: CASGAGLKLYNEQFF.

This clone has just a few counts. The chain joins TRBV30 to TRBJ1-6; no reliable D call. Germline assignment: CDR1 GTSNPN and CDR2 SVGIG (reference sequence). Trimming cost V 0 bases and J 5 bases, with 5 bases left between them. The CDR3 length is 13 residues. Here the CDR3 reads CAWSVRDNSPLHF. CDR3 DNA sequence: TGTGCCTGGAGTGTACGGGATAATTCACCCCTCCACTTT.

Only a few counts were recorded for this clone. V and J are TRBV30 and TRBJ1-1; tentative D call: TRBD1 (5 bases). Trimming took 7 bases from V and 5 from J, leaving 14 bases between them. The CDR3 runs to 12 residues. CDR1 and CDR2 from the germline V gene are GTSNPN and SVGIG (reference sequence). CDR3 loop: CASLTVWTEAFF. The CDR3 bases are TGTGCCTCTCTGACAGTCTGGACTGAAGCTTTCTTT.

The gene calls are TRBV2 and TRBJ2-5, with 7 positions matching TRBD1. Unmatched junction bases numbered 5, after V lost 2 bases and J lost 5 bases. From germline, CDR1 is SNHLY and CDR2 FYNNEI. The CDR3 has 14 amino acids. Here the CDR3 DNA reads TGTGCCAGCAGTGAAAACAGGGGATTGGAGACCCAGTACTTC. Translating it yields CASSENRGLETQYF.

This chain joins TRBV9 and TRBJ1-2, with a tentative D call TRBD1 (6 bases). This CDR3 region has 14 residues. The ends were cut back, 0 bases at V and 4 bases at J, with 10 bases in the middle. Per germline, CDR1 SGDLS and CDR2 YYNGEE. This chain's CDR3 is CASSVEGDIYGYTF. Here the CDR3 DNA reads TGTGCCAGCAGCGTAGAAGGGGACATCTATGGCTACACCTTC.

V gene TRBV9 combines with J gene TRBJ2-1, with D perhaps matching TRBD2 (5 bases). Per the germline V gene, CDR1 is SGDLS and CDR2 is YYNGEE. The CDR3 totals 13 residues. Trimming took 1 base from V and 5 from J, leaving 7 bases between them. CDR3 amino acids: CASSVHGNNEQFF. CDR3 coding DNA: TGTGCCAGCAGCGTACACGGGAACAATGAGCAGTTCTTC.

The chain combines TRBV19 with TRBJ2-5, with a possible D match to TRBD2 (5 bases). CDR3 length: 14 amino acids. Germline assignment: CDR1 LNHDA and CDR2 SQIVND (reference sequence). V was clipped by 10 bases and J by 0 bases, with 15 bases between them. The CDR3 DNA reads TGTGCCACGACCCCTTCGGGGTACCAAGAGACCCAGTACTTC. Protein: CATTPSGYQETQYF.

This chain uses TRBV9 with TRBJ1-1; D is unclear. This CDR3 has 10 amino acids. Trimming left V 3 bases short and J 11 bases short, with 8 bases between. Per the germline V gene, CDR1 is SGDLS and CDR2 is YYNGEE. The chain's CDR3 is CASSGGDAFF. In DNA, the CDR3 is TGTGCCAGCAGCGGGGGAGACGCTTTCTTT.

By its share, this clone is medium-sized. The gene calls are TRBV6-5 and TRBJ2-7; 7 bases line up with TRBD2. The CDR3 loop spans 13 amino acids. Per germline, CDR1 MNHEY and CDR2 SVGAGI. The V gene end was trimmed by 6 bases and the J gene end by 3 bases; junction bases not matched to a gene: 5. The CDR3 loop reads CASRGGDNYEQYF. In DNA, the CDR3 is TGTGCCAGCAGGGGGGGGGATAACTACGAGCAGTACTTC.

This clone has only a few counts. The J gene is TRBJ1-1, the V gene TRBV27; TRBD1 matches at 7 bases. V dropped 4 bases and J dropped 5; count of bases not matched to a gene: 7. Germline V gene data show CDR1 as MNHEY and CDR2 as SMNVEV (reference sequence). CDR3 size: 14 residues. The CDR3 DNA sequence: TGTGCCAGCAGTTATATTGACAGGGAAACTGAAGCTTTCTTT. This codes for CASSYIDRETEAFF.

The chain recombines TRBV27 with TRBJ2-7; the D is unclear. V was clipped by 3 bases and J by 1 base, with 7 bases between them. Germline V gene sequence: CDR1 MNHEY, CDR2 SMNVEV (reference sequence). The CDR3 sequence is 13 residues long. In DNA form, the CDR3 reads TGTGCCAGCAGTTTCTTACAGTCCTACGAGCAGTACTTC. Its translation is CASSFLQSYEQYF.

The chain uses TRBV6-5 and TRBJ2-3; 7 bases match TRBD2. V shed 4 bases, J shed 0 bases, and the junction held 4 bases outside the gene matches. Germline V gives CDR1 MNHEY, CDR2 SVGAGI. The CDR3 totals 15 residues. Written as DNA, the CDR3 is TGTGCCAGCAGTTGGCGGGGGATTAGCACAGATACGCAGTATTTT. Protein: CASSWRGISTDTQYF.

The V and J genes are TRBV6-4 and TRBJ2-7; D is possibly TRBD2 (6 bases). Germline V CDR1 and CDR2: MRHNA, SNTAGT. With 3 bases removed from V and 2 bases from J, the gap between germline ends came to 14 bases. This CDR3 contains 15 residues. CDR3 region: CASSEERGCPYEQYF. The CDR3 DNA sequence: TGTGCCAGCAGTGAAGAACGGGGGTGCCCCTACGAGCAGTACTTC.

The genes are TRBV14 and TRBJ2-2; 7 bases are shared with TRBD1. The ends lost 1 base at V and 6 bases at J; junction bases unmatched: 11. Germline V gives CDR1 SGHDN, CDR2 FVKESK. The CDR3 extends over 17 amino acids. CDR3 nucleotide sequence: TGTGCCAGCAGCCAAGTGAGGGACAGCCTACTCCCCGGGGAGCTGTTTTTT. This sequence encodes CASSQVRDSLLPGELFF. Full variable domain (outside the CDR3, taken from reference TRBV14 and TRBJ2-2): EAGVTQFPSHSVIEKGQTVTLRCDPISGHDNLYWYRRVMGKEIKFLLHFVKESKQDESGMPNNRFLAERTGGTYSTLKVQPAELEDSGVYFCASSQVRDSLLPGELFFGEGSRLTVL.

The V and J genes are TRBV19 and TRBJ1-2, with a weak D call TRBD1 (6 bases). The germline gives CDR1 LNHDA, CDR2 SQIVND (reference sequence). This CDR3 region has 18 residues. V was clipped by 5 bases and J by 5 bases, with 27 bases between them. This CDR3 reads CASSVPYTVALGAYGYTF. The CDR3 region has the DNA TGTGCCAGTAGTGTTCCGTATACAGTGGCGCTGGGGGCTTATGGCTACACCTTC.

The chain joins TRBV5-8 to TRBJ2-5; D is unresolved. Germline CDR1 is SGHTS and CDR2 is YDEGEE. Between the trimmed V and J ends, which lost 1 base and 5 bases, there was a span of 9 bases. The CDR3 runs to 13 residues. CDR3 sequence reads: CASSLLGWETQYF. The DNA for the CDR3 is TGTGCCAGCAGCTTGCTAGGATGGGAGACCCAGTACTTC.

The V gene is TRBV27, the J gene TRBJ2-7; 7 bases map to TRBD1. Trimming cost V 5 bases and J 0 bases; bases outside gene matches: 4. Germline loops: CDR1 MNHEY, CDR2 SMNVEV (reference sequence). The length of the CDR3 is 14 residues. For the CDR3, the DNA is TGTGCCAGCAGTAAGACAGGGAGCTCCTACGAGCAGTACTTC. It specifies CASSKTGSSYEQYF.

V gene TRBV28 combines with J gene TRBJ2-3, with 9 bases lining up with TRBD2. Losses at the gene ends were 6 bases for V and 3 bases for J; bases not matched to a gene: 7. The CDR3 contains 15 residues. The germline CDR1 and CDR2 sequences are MDHEN and SYDVKM. CDR3 protein: CASSRAGGLTDTQYF. Here the CDR3 DNA reads TGTGCCAGCAGCCGGGCGGGGGGGCTGACAGATACGCAGTATTTT.

J is TRBJ2-7 and V is TRBV5-4; possible D gene TRBD2, 5 bases. V was trimmed by 4 bases and J by 0 bases, leaving 14 bases between them. CDR3 size: 15 residues. Per germline, CDR1 SGHNT and CDR2 YYREEE (reference sequence). CDR3 protein: CASSTRLGNSYEQYF. CDR3 nucleotides: TGTGCCAGCAGCACTAGACTGGGAAACTCCTACGAGCAGTACTTC.

The chain uses TRBV29-1 and TRBJ2-3; TRBD2 aligns across 8 bases. CDR1 and CDR2 (germline): SQVTM, ANQGSEA. Losses at the gene ends were 3 bases for V and 4 bases for J; bases not matched to a gene: 0. The CDR3 extends over 12 amino acids. CDR3 sequence (DNA): TGCAGCGTTGACGGGAGGGCAGATACGCAGTATTTT. Translated, it gives CSVDGRADTQYF.

The chain couples TRBV15 to TRBJ1-1; D possibly corresponds to TRBD1 (6 bases). V dropped 3 bases and J dropped 5 bases, with 13 bases sitting between them. The CDR3 consists of 14 residues. Germline CDR1 is LNHNV and CDR2 is YYDKDF (reference sequence). For the CDR3, the DNA is TGTGCCACCAGCAGGGGCACAGGGAGTACTGAAGCTTTCTTT. Protein product: CATSRGTGSTEAFF.

This chain links TRBV5-6 with TRBJ2-7; D call uncertain. Germline CDR1 reads SGHDT; CDR2 reads YYEEEE. With 2 bases removed from V and 1 base from J, the gap between germline ends came to 16 bases. The CDR3 contains 16 residues. The CDR3 DNA is TGTGCCAGCAGCTTACCTTCCGCAGGTATATCCTACGAGCAGTACTTC. It codes for CASSLPSAGISYEQYF.

The rearrangement links TRBV29-1 to TRBJ2-5, with 12 bases fitting TRBD2. Germline CDR1 SQVTM, CDR2 ANQGSEA. Germline trimming cut 3 bases from V and 5 bases from J; bases unmatched to any gene: 10. The CDR3 extends over 16 amino acids. The CDR3 spells CSVEGGSSGGVETQYF. The CDR3 DNA is TGCAGCGTTGAGGGTGGATCTAGCGGGGGGGTGGAGACCCAGTACTTC.

The CDR3 region is CAGRASGTDTQYF. As DNA, the CDR3 is TGTGCCGGGCGGGCTTCTGGCACAGATACGCAGTATTTT. The genes are TRBV7-9 and TRBJ2-3; possibly TRBD2 for D (5 bases). The CDR3 extends over 13 amino acids. Trimming took 11 bases from V and 1 from J, leaving 13 bases between them. Germline CDR1 reads SEHNR; CDR2 reads FQNEAQ (reference sequence).

CDR3 DNA sequence: TGTGCCAGCAGTTCCCTAACTAGCGGGAGGGCTTCAGATACGCAGTATTTT. Amino acids: CASSSLTSGRASDTQYF. The chain links TRBV27 to TRBJ2-3; TRBD2 matches at 13 bases. Germline-derived CDR1 and CDR2 are MNHEY and SMNVEV (reference sequence). The trim removed 4 bases at V and 4 bases at J, leaving 8 bases unmatched. The CDR3 has 17 residues.

The chain joins TRBV28 to TRBJ2-7; a possible D gene is TRBD1 (5 bases). V was clipped by 6 bases and J by 3 bases, with 12 bases between them. The CDR3 totals 13 residues. Germline V gives CDR1 MDHEN, CDR2 SYDVKM. DNA for the CDR3: TGTGCCAGCAGCCTAAGGGGTAACTACGAGCAGTACTTC. This translates into CASSLRGNYEQYF.

This chain links TRBV2 with TRBJ1-1; possible D gene TRBD1, 6 bases. V was pared by 6 bases and J by 6 bases, with 17 bases between. The CDR3 is made up of 14 amino acids. Per germline, CDR1 SNHLY and CDR2 FYNNEI. CDR3 coding DNA: TGTGCCAGCAGGAGGGGGGGTTTCAGCCCTGAAGCTTTCTTT. It yields the protein CASRRGGFSPEAFF.

V and J are TRBV6-5 and TRBJ2-2; 9 bases fit TRBD1. The CDR3 runs 15 residues. J was trimmed by 6 bases and V by 6 bases; bases with no gene match: 8. Per the germline V gene, CDR1 is MNHEY and CDR2 is SVGAGI. CDR3 nucleotide sequence: TGTGCCAGCAGAGTGACAGGGGGTATCCCCGGGGAGCTGTTTTTT. It specifies CASRVTGGIPGELFF.

The gene calls are TRBV14 and TRBJ2-2; possibly TRBD1 for D (5 bases). The V end lost 5 bases, the J end lost 7 bases, and 11 bases lay between the germline ends. The CDR3 is made up of 13 amino acids. Germline V lookup: CDR1 SGHDN, CDR2 FVKESK. CDR3 amino acids: CASSSRVIGELFF. As DNA, the CDR3 is TGTGCCAGCAGCTCCAGGGTTATCGGGGAGCTGTTTTTT.

This sequence joins TRBV6-5 and TRBJ1-1, with 7 bases lining up with TRBD1. Germline loops: CDR1 MNHEY, CDR2 SVGAGI. The trim removed 6 bases at V and 2 bases at J, leaving 6 bases unmatched. The CDR3 totals 14 residues. The CDR3 region has the DNA TGTGCCAGCAGGACCCGACAGGGAAACACTGAAGCTTTCTTT. It codes for CASRTRQGNTEAFF.